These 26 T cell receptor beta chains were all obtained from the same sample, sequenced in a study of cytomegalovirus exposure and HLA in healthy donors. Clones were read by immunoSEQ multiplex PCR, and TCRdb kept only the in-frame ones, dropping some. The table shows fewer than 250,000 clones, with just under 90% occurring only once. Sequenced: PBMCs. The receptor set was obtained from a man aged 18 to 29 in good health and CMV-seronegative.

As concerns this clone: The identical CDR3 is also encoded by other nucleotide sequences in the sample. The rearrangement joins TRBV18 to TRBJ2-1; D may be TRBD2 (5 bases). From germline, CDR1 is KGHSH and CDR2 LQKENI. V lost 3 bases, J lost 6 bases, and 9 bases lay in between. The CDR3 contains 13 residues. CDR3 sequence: CASSPTSGNEQFF. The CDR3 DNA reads TGTGCCAGCTCACCGACGAGCGGCAATGAGCAGTTCTTC.

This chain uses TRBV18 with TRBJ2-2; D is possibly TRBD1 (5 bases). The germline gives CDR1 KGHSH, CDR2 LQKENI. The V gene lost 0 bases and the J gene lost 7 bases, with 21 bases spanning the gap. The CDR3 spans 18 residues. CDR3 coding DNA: TGTGCCAGCTCACCACCGTCTGCAGGGCTGAACGTAAACGGGGAGCTGTTTTTT. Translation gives CASSPPSAGLNVNGELFF.

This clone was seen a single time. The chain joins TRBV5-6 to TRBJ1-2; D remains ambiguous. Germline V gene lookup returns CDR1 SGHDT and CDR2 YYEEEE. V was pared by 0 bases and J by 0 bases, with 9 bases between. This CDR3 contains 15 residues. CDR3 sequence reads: CASSLGQLANYGYTF. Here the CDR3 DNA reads TGTGCCAGCAGCTTGGGCCAGCTAGCTAACTATGGCTACACCTTC. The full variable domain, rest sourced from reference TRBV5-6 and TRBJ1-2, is DAGVTQSPTHLIKTRGQQVTLRCSPKSGHDTVSWYQQALGQGPQFIFQYYEEEERQRGNFPDRFSGHQFPNYSSELNVNALLLGDSALYLCASSLGQLANYGYTFGSGTRLTVV.

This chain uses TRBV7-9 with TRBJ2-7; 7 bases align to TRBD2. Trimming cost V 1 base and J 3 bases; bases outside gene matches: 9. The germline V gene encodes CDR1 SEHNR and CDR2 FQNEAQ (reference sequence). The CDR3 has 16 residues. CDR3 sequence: CASSLGRDYGDYEQYF. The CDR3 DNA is TGTGCCAGCAGCTTAGGAAGGGACTATGGGGACTACGAGCAGTACTTC. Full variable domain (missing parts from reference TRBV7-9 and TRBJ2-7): DTGVSQNPRHKITKRGQNVTFRCDPISEHNRLYWYRQTLGQGPEFLTYFQNEAQLEKSRLLSDRFSAERPKGSFSTLEIQRTEQGDSAMYLCASSLGRDYGDYEQYFGPGTRLTVT.

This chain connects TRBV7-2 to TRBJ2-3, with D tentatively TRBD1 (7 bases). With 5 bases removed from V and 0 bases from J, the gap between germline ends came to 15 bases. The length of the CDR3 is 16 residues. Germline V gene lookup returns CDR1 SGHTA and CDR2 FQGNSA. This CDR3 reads CASSRPTGTSTDTQYF. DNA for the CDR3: TGTGCCAGCAGCCGCCCGACAGGGACTAGCACAGATACGCAGTATTTT.

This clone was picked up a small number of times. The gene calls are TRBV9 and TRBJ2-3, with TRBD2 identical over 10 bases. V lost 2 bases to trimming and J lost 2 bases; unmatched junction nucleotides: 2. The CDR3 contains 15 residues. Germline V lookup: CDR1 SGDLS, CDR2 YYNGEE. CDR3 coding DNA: TGTGCCAGCAGCGTTAGCGGGAGGACCACAGATACGCAGTATTTT. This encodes CASSVSGRTTDTQYF.

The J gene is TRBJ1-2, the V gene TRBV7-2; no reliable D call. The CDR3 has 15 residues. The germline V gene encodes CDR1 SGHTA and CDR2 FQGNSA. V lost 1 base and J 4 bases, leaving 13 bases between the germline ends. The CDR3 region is CASSLELTESYGYTF. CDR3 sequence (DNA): TGTGCCAGCAGCTTAGAGCTCACAGAATCCTATGGCTACACCTTC.

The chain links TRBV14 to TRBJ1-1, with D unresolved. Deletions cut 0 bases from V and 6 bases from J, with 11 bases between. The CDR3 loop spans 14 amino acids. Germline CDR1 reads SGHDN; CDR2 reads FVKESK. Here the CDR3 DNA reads TGTGCCAGCAGCCAAGATCTGAGGGCCTCTGAAGCTTTCTTT. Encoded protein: CASSQDLRASEAFF.

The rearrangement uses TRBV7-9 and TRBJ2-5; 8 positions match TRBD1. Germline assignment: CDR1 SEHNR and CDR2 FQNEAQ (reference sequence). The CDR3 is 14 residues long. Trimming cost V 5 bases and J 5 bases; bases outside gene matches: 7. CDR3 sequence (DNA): TGTGCCAGCAGCCCCAACAGGGGGAGGGAGACCCAGTACTTC. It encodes CASSPNRGRETQYF. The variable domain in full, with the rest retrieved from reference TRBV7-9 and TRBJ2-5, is DTGVSQNPRHKITKRGQNVTFRCDPISEHNRLYWYRQTLGQGPEFLTYFQNEAQLEKSRLLSDRFSAERPKGSFSTLEIQRTEQGDSAMYLCASSPNRGRETQYFGPGTRLLVL.

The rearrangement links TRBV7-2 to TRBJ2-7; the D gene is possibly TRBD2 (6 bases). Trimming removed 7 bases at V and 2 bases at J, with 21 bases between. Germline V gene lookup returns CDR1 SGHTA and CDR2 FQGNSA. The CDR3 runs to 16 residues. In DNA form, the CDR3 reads TGTGCCAGCATAAAAGGGAGGAGGTTAAACGCCTACGAGCAGTACTTC. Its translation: CASIKGRRLNAYEQYF.

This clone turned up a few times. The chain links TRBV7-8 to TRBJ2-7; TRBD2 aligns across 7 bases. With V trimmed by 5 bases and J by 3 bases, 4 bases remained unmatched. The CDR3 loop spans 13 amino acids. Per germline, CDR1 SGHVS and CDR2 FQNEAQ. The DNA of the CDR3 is TGTGCCAGCAGCGGGCTAGCGGTCTACGAGCAGTACTTC. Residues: CASSGLAVYEQYF. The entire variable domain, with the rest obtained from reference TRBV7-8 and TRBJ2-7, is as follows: GAGVSQSPRYKVAKRGQDVALRCDPISGHVSLFWYQQALGQGPEFLTYFQNEAQLDKSGLPSDRFFAERPEGSVSTLKIQRTQQEDSAVYLCASSGLAVYEQYFGPGTRLTVT.

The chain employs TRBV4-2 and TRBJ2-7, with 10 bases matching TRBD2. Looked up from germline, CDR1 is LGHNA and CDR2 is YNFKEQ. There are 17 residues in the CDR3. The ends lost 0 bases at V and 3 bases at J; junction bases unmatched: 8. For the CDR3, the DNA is TGTGCCAGCAGCCAAGATTCTAGCGGGAGTCTGGGCTACGAGCAGTACTTC. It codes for CASSQDSSGSLGYEQYF.

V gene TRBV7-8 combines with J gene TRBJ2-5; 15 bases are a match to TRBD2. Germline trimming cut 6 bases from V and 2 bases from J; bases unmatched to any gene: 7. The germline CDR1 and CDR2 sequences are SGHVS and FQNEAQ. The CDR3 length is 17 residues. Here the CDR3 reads CASRGTSGRPRQETQYF. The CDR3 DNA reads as TGTGCCAGCAGAGGGACTAGCGGGAGGCCTAGACAAGAGACCCAGTACTTC.

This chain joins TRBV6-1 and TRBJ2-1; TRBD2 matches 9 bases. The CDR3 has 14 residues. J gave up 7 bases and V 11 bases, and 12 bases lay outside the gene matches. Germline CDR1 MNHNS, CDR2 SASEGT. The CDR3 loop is CASRGGRASNEQFF. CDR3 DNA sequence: TGTGCCTCACGGGGCGGGAGGGCCTCAAATGAGCAGTTCTTC.

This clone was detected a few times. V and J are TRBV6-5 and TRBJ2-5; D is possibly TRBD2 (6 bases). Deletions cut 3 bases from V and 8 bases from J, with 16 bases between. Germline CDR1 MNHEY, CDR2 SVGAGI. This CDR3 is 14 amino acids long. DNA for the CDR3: TGTGCCAGCAGTTATTCCGGGACTCCGGGCACCCAGTACTTC. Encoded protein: CASSYSGTPGTQYF.

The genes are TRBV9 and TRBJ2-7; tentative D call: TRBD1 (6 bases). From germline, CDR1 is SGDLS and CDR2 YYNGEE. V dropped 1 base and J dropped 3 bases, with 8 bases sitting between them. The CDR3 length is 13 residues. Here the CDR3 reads CASSVQDSYEQYF. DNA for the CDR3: TGTGCCAGCAGCGTACAGGACAGCTACGAGCAGTACTTC.

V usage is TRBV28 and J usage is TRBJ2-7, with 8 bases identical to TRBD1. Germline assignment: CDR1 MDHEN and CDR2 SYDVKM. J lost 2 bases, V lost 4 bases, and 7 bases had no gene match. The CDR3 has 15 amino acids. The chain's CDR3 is CASSSLQGQAYEQYF. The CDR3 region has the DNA TGTGCCAGCAGTTCCCTCCAGGGACAGGCCTACGAGCAGTACTTC.

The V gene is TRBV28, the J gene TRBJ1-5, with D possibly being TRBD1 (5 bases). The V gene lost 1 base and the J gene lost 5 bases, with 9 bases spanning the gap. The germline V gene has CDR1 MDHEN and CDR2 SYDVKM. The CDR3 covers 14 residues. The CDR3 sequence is CASSLFRDDQPQHF. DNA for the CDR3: TGTGCCAGCAGTTTATTCAGGGATGATCAGCCCCAGCATTTT.

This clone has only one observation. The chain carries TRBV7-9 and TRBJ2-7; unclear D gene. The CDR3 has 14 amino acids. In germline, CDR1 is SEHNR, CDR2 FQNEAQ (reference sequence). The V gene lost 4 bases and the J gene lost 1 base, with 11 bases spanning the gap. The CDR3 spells CASSSAGFSYEQYF. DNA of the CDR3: TGTGCCAGCAGCTCCGCCGGGTTTTCCTACGAGCAGTACTTC. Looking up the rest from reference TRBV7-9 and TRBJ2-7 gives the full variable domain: DTGVSQNPRHKITKRGQNVTFRCDPISEHNRLYWYRQTLGQGPEFLTYFQNEAQLEKSRLLSDRFSAERPKGSFSTLEIQRTEQGDSAMYLCASSSAGFSYEQYFGPGTRLTVT.

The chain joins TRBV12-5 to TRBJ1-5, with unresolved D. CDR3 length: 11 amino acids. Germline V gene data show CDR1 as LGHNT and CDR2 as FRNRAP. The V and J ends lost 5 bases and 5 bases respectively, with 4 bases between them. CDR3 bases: TGTGCTAGTGGTCTTCATCAGCCCCAGCATTTT. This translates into CASGLHQPQHF.

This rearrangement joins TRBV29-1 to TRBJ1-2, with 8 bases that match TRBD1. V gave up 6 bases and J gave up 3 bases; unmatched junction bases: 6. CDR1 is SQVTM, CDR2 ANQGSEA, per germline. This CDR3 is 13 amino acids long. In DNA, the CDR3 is TGCAGCGTCAGACAGGGGCCCGACTATGGCTACACCTTC. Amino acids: CSVRQGPDYGYTF.

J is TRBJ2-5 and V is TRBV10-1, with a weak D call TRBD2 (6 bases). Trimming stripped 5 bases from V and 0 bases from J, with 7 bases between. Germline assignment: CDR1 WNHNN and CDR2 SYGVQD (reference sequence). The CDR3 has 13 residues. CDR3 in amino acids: CASSRGNQETQYF. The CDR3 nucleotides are TGCGCCAGCAGTCGGGGGAACCAAGAGACCCAGTACTTC.

The CDR3 region is CASSSNLGTGGSYEQYF. CDR3 nucleotide sequence: TGTGCCAGCAGCTCCAATCTCGGGACAGGCGGCTCCTACGAGCAGTACTTC. The rearrangement uses TRBV7-8 and TRBJ2-7, with 8 bases fitting TRBD1. The V gene end was trimmed by 4 bases and the J gene end by 0 bases; junction bases not matched to a gene: 11. Germline lookup yields CDR1 SGHVS and CDR2 FQNEAQ. The CDR3 length is 17 residues.

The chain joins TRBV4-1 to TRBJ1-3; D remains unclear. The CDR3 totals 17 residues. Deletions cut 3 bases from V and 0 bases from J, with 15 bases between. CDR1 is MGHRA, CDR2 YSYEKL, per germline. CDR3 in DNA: TGCGCCAGCAGCCAGGGAACCGGGAGTTACTCTGGAAACACCATATATTTT. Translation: CASSQGTGSYSGNTIYF.

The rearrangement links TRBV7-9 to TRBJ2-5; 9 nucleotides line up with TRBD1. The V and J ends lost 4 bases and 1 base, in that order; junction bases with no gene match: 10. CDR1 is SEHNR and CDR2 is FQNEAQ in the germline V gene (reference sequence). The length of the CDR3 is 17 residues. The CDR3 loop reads CASSWGQGQGLQETQYF. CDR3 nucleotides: TGTGCCAGCAGCTGGGGACAGGGACAGGGCCTCCAAGAGACCCAGTACTTC.

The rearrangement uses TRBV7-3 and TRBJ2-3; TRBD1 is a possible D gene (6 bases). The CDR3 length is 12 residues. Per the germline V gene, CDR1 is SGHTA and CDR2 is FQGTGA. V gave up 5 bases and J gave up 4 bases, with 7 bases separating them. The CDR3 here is CASSAGADTQYF. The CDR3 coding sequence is TGTGCCAGCAGCGCAGGGGCAGATACGCAGTATTTT.